These T cell receptor beta chains were read from a single sample in a study of OX40 agonist ivuxolimab in advanced cancers. Sequencing used immunoSEQ multiplex PCR; TCRdb keeps in-frame clones, though not all of them. The sample contains approximately 76,000 clones, approximately 85% of which appear only once. The source material was CD4+ or CD8+ T cells sorted from blood, sampled in a trial of the OX40 agonist ivuxolimab. The receptors here all came from an adult with an advanced solid tumor such as melanoma, head and neck, liver or kidney cancer. Both conserved end residues are part of each CDR3. The D gene is left open where the match is weak. Not every row has a clone size; where given, it reads once, few, many or a size class.

15	.	TRBV5-1	TRBJ2-7	.	TGCGCCAGCAGCTTGTTGCCAGGGGAGGCCTACGAGCAGTACTTC	CASSLLPGEAYEQYF
15	.	TRBV6-5	TRBJ2-7	.	TGTGCCAGCAGAACCACAGGGAGGGCAGTCTACGAGCAGTACTTC	CASRTTGRAVYEQYF
15	.	TRBV7-8	TRBJ1-5	.	TGTGCCAGCGGCGGTGTGACAGGCGATGATCAGCCCCAGCATTTT	CASGGVTGDDQPQHF
15	.	TRBV7-9	TRBJ1-1	.	TGTGCCAGCAGCTTGGGTCGGACAGAGAACACTGAAGCTTTCTTT	CASSLGRTENTEAFF
11	TRBD2	TRBV27	TRBJ2-7	.	TGTGCCAGCAGTTGGGAGGGGATTCAGTACTTC	CASSWEGIQYF
11	.	TRBV7-9	TRBJ2-7	.	TGTGCCAGCAGCTCCTCCCACGAGCAGTACTTC	CASSSSHEQYF
14	TRBD1	TRBV5-8	TRBJ2-7	.	TGTGCCAGCAGCTTGGGACAGGGGGCCTTCGAGCAGTACTTC	CASSLGQGAFEQYF
15	TRBD1	TRBV30	TRBJ1-1	.	TGTGCCTGGGTCGAACCTACAGGGGGGAGCACTGAAGCTTTCTTT	CAWVEPTGGSTEAFF
13	.	TRBV7-2	TRBJ2-1	.	TGTGCCAGCAGGTCCATCCTATCTAATGAGCAGTTCTTC	CASRSILSNEQFF
14	.	TRBV19	TRBJ1-6	once	TGTGCCAGTAGTATAGGCGTCTGGAATTCACCCCTCCACTTT	CASSIGVWNSPLHF
13	.	TRBV4-1	TRBJ1-2	.	TGCGCCAGCAGCCCAGCGTCCTCGCACGGCTACACCTTC	CASSPASSHGYTF
14	.	TRBV5-5	TRBJ2-5	.	TGTGCCAGCAGCCCCCATAGGGCACAAGAGACCCAGTACTTC	CASSPHRAQETQYF
13	TRBD1	TRBV19	TRBJ1-4	.	TGTGCCAGTAGTGGGGGACAGCTTGAAAAACTGTTTTTT	CASSGGQLEKLFF
13	TRBD1	TRBV2	TRBJ2-5	once	TGTGCCAGCAGGATAGACAGGGGGGAGACCCAGTACTTC	CASRIDRGETQYF
19	TRBD2	TRBV7-3	TRBJ2-7	.	TGTGCCAGCAGCGAAAAGGGACCGGGACTAGCGGGGACCCACTACGAGCAGTACTTC	CASSEKGPGLAGTHYEQYF
18	TRBD2	TRBV10-3	TRBJ2-3	.	TGTGCCATCAGTCCCACTAGCGGGGGGGCCCTGGGCACAGATACGCAGTATTTT	CAISPTSGGALGTDTQYF
14	.	TRBV7-9	TRBJ2-7	.	TGTGCCAGCAGCTTATCCGAATCCCAGTACAAGCAGTACTTC	CASSLSESQYKQYF
13	.	TRBV18	TRBJ2-5	.	TGTGCCAGCTCACCAGCTAGGTGGGAGACCCAGTACTTC	CASSPARWETQYF
15	.	TRBV11-2	TRBJ2-3	.	TGTGCCAGCACCCCCAGGGGTAGCGGCACAGATACGCAGTATTTT	CASTPRGSGTDTQYF
17	TRBD1	TRBV27	TRBJ2-6	once	TGTGCCAGCACCCCCGGGACAGGGTTTTCTGGGGCCAACGTCCTGACTTTC	CASTPGTGFSGANVLTF
13	TRBD1	TRBV7-3	TRBJ1-1	.	TGTGCCAGCAGCCTAACAGGGGGCGCTGAAGCTTTCTTT	CASSLTGGAEAFF